Listed below are T cell receptor beta chains from one sample, sequenced in a study of chemoradiotherapy in HPV16-positive cancers. Method: immunoSEQ multiplex PCR; TCRdb's copy keeps in-frame clones and lacks some. The profile covers around 25,000 clones, with more than 80% appearing a single time and 22% taken by the ten largest. Sequenced material: blood, taken from a patient who underwent chemoradiotherapy. The receptor set was obtained from a human donor with HPV-associated anogenital cancer. The CDR3 runs from the conserved cysteine through the conserved F or W. The order of the fields is V gene, J gene, CDR3 protein.

>TRBV4-1|TRBJ2-1
CASSPILDRESPEQFF
>TRBV6-1|TRBJ2-2
CASSPGGGTGELFF
>TRBV5-1|TRBJ2-7
CASSLVVNSYEQYF
>TRBV5-5|TRBJ2-7
CASSLVPSGRHSSYEQYF
>TRBV5-1|TRBJ1-1
CASRVTMNTEAFF
>TRBV2|TRBJ2-3
CASSEGVAVGDTQYF
>TRBV27|TRBJ2-1
CASSLSPGTITYNEQFF
>TRBV9|TRBJ2-3
CASSVLPEGDTQYF
>TRBV5-1|TRBJ2-7
CASSLEGASTYEQYF
>TRBV5-1|TRBJ2-7
CASSLAGGTYEQYF
>TRBV7-9|TRBJ1-5
CASSLGPGEQPQHF
>TRBV11-2|TRBJ1-2
CASSYQGARGYTF
>TRBV5-1|TRBJ2-1
CASSLQVGANEQFF
>TRBV18|TRBJ2-3
CASSPRAGDTQYF
>TRBV27|TRBJ2-1
CASKSGTPSRLNEQFF
>TRBV30|TRBJ1-1
CAWGSCTEAFF
>TRBV18|TRBJ2-5
CASSRGQGWQETQYF
>TRBV6-1|TRBJ2-4
CASLAKNIQYF
>TRBV4-2|TRBJ2-2
CASSQELIAGELFF
>TRBV5-1|TRBJ2-7
CASSLADEQYF
>TRBV18|TRBJ2-7
CASSPLTRTSGSPPYEQYF
>TRBV9|TRBJ1-1
CASSVDRDDPRGLNTEAFF
>TRBV2|TRBJ1-2
CASSIQANYGYTF
>TRBV6-1|TRBJ2-5
CASSGGRGGRETQYF
>TRBV7-2|TRBJ2-1
CASSSGGFTSGGIEQFF
>TRBV6-1|TRBJ1-5
CASSEGSVYSNQPQHF
>TRBV30|TRBJ1-2
CAWIIGGGLGGYTF
>TRBV29-1|TRBJ2-1
CSVEPGAGGNNEQFF
>TRBV28|TRBJ1-1
CASSSEITEAFF
>TRBV10-3|TRBJ2-7
CAIRGSGSSYEQYF
>TRBV4-3|TRBJ2-1
CASSQDRAGGIYNEQFF
>TRBV7-6|TRBJ2-1
CASSHTGLLYEQFF
>TRBV19|TRBJ1-2
CASSIDWGAVYGYTF
>TRBV30|TRBJ2-5
CAWSWASGSGETQYF
>TRBV11-3|TRBJ1-4
CASSLRDRFNEKLFF
>TRBV25-1|TRBJ2-1
CASSEDRNSRSYNEQFF
>TRBV5-6|TRBJ1-5
CASSRGQGGQPQHF
>TRBV10-2|TRBJ2-5
CASSESPSTRETQYF
>TRBV5-8|TRBJ1-2
CASSLKGNYGYTF